The text below deals with one T cell receptor (beta chain). The antigen remains unidentified. This specimen belongs to a study of cytomegalovirus exposure and HLA in healthy donors. Study-wide findings and caveats: Most TCR beta V segments were productive about 90% or about 30% of the time in an earlier analysis.

This CDR3 comprises 16 residues. Trimming removed 0 bases at V and 0 bases at J, with 10 bases between. The germline V gene encodes CDR1 MNHEY and CDR2 SVGAGI. Amplification used 60 Vbeta primers and 13 Jbeta primers. Generated by immunoSEQ multiplex PCR, the TCRdb table keeps only in-frame clones and is missing some. The sample contains about 180,000 clones, 60% to 85% of which appear only once. This clonotype originated in a male donor in good health and CMV-seronegative. The sample taken for sequencing was PBMCs. The V and J genes are TRBV6-5 and TRBJ2-3, with D perhaps TRBD1 (5 bases). The CDR3 DNA sequence: TGTGCCAGCAGTTACTCGCTGTCAGGGAGCACAGATACGCAGTATTTT. Translated, it gives CASSYSLSGSTDTQYF.